Below are 19 T cell receptor beta chains sequenced from a single sample in a study of shared clonotypes between healthy human individuals. Naive CD8 cells were CD45RO-negative, positively selected for CCR7, excluding terminally differentiated effector memory CD45RA+ cells. Measured with immunoSEQ multiplex PCR; TCRdb has only the in-frame clones, and not every one. The sample lists around 1.9 million clones, 90% to 95% occurring once. The sample consisted of naive CD8+ T cells from PBMCs. The receptors here all came from a man aged 18 to 30 in good health. Some clones in this sample may be carry-over from other donors' samples.

This clone was observed a handful of times. The chain couples TRBV27 to TRBJ1-5; D call uncertain. The CDR3 has 13 residues. From germline, CDR1 is MNHEY and CDR2 SMNVEV (reference sequence). The V end was cut by 6 bases, the J end by 7 bases, with 13 bases between. DNA of the CDR3: TGTGCCAGCAGAAGTCGTGGTGCGCAGCCCCAGCATTTT. Protein product: CASRSRGAQPQHF.

The chain uses TRBV10-3 and TRBJ1-1, with a tentative D call TRBD1 (5 bases). The CDR3 runs to 12 residues. Trimming shortened V by 4 bases and J by 11 bases, and 14 bases separated the two germline ends. Per germline, CDR1 ENHRY and CDR2 SYGVKD. The CDR3 DNA sequence: TGTGCCATCAGTGGGCAGGGCGATTATGCTTTCTTT. Translated: CAISGQGDYAFF.

The table lists this clone with a count of one. The chain uses TRBV7-3 and TRBJ1-6, with TRBD1 matching 7 bases. Germline assignment: CDR1 SGHTA and CDR2 FQGTGA. CDR3 length equals 14 residues. With V trimmed by 2 bases and J by 9 bases, 4 bases remained unmatched. CDR3 DNA sequence: TGTGCCAGCAGCTTAGGGACAGTCGGTTCACCCCTCCACTTT. Its protein is CASSLGTVGSPLHF.

The chain uses TRBV28 and TRBJ1-2; D unresolved. The CDR3 extends over 15 amino acids. With 1 base removed from V and 0 bases from J, the gap between germline ends came to 9 bases. Germline CDR1 reads MDHEN; CDR2 reads SYDVKM. The CDR3 loop is CASSLFSEANYGYTF. Here the CDR3 DNA reads TGTGCCAGCAGTTTATTCTCAGAGGCTAACTATGGCTACACCTTC.

This clone occurred once. The rearrangement joins TRBV6-5 to TRBJ2-2; 7 bases agree with TRBD1. Germline-derived CDR1 and CDR2 are MNHEY and SVGAGI. The CDR3 runs 15 residues. V was pared by 5 bases and J by 6 bases, with 9 bases of the junction left unmatched. The CDR3 reads CASSPRTGSSGELFF. The CDR3 nucleotides read TGTGCCAGCAGTCCCCGGACAGGTAGCTCCGGGGAGCTGTTTTTT.

V is TRBV28 and J is TRBJ2-7, with 10 bases lining up with TRBD1. Per germline, CDR1 MDHEN and CDR2 SYDVKM. This CDR3 has 14 amino acids. Trimming removed 7 bases from V and 5 bases from J; junction bases left unmatched: 8. CDR3 sequence reads: CASIPGTGAHEQYF. For the CDR3, the DNA is TGTGCCAGCATTCCCGGGACAGGGGCCCACGAGCAGTACTTC.

As to this clone: Distinct nucleotide sequences in the sample also encode this CDR3. This rearrangement joins TRBV28 to TRBJ2-5; 13 bases match TRBD2. The CDR3 covers 15 residues. Trimming at V came to 6 bases and at J to 5 bases, leaving 6 bases not matched to a gene. CDR1 is MDHEN and CDR2 is SYDVKM in the germline V gene. This CDR3 reads CASSLLAGGPETQYF. CDR3 DNA: TGTGCCAGCAGCCTACTAGCGGGAGGGCCGGAGACCCAGTACTTC.

The CDR3 DNA follows: TGTGCCAGCAGCTCCTGGGGGAATGAGCAGTTCTTC. It codes for CASSSWGNEQFF. The rearrangement links TRBV5-4 to TRBJ2-1; D may correspond to TRBD1 or TRBD2 (5 bases each). CDR1 is SGHNT, CDR2 YYREEE, per germline (reference sequence). The V and J ends lost 3 bases and 7 bases respectively, with 8 bases between them. This CDR3 spans 12 amino acids.

The gene calls are TRBV5-6 and TRBJ2-3, with 8 bases lining up with TRBD1. V lost 3 bases to trimming and J lost 0 bases; unmatched junction nucleotides: 12. The CDR3 totals 18 residues. The germline V gene has CDR1 SGHDT and CDR2 YYEEEE. This chain's CDR3 is CASSWGTGVPTSTDTQYF. The CDR3 DNA reads as TGTGCCAGCAGCTGGGGGACAGGTGTTCCAACTAGCACAGATACGCAGTATTTT.

The rearrangement uses TRBV27 and TRBJ1-6, with 9 bases aligning to TRBD1. This CDR3 contains 15 residues. V lost 2 bases, J lost 6 bases, and 2 bases stayed unmatched. CDR1 and CDR2 (germline): MNHEY, SMNVEV (reference sequence). The CDR3 DNA sequence: TGTGCCAGCAGTTTAGGGACAGGGACTAATTCACCCCTCCACTTT. It specifies CASSLGTGTNSPLHF.

The gene calls are TRBV10-1 and TRBJ1-4; no firm D call. Trimming removed 2 bases at V and 0 bases at J, with 7 bases between. The CDR3 totals 15 residues. Germline V lookup: CDR1 WNHNN, CDR2 SYGVQD (reference sequence). The CDR3 region has the DNA TGCGCCAGCAGTGAGAGGGAAGCAACTAATGAAAAACTGTTTTTT. Its translation: CASSEREATNEKLFF.

V and J are TRBV28 and TRBJ1-2; D might be TRBD1 (6 bases). CDR1 is MDHEN and CDR2 is SYDVKM in the germline V gene. V dropped 2 bases and J dropped 6 bases, with 10 bases sitting between them. This CDR3 region has 13 residues. In nucleotides, the CDR3 is TGTGCCAGCAGTTTACGGGGGGCTAATGGCTACACCTTC. Amino acid sequence: CASSLRGANGYTF.

This chain joins TRBV28 and TRBJ2-7; 12 bases match TRBD2. Germline V gene lookup returns CDR1 MDHEN and CDR2 SYDVKM. This CDR3 region has 16 residues. V lost 5 bases and J lost 1; bases outside the gene matches: 6. The chain's CDR3 is CASSTRTSGTSYEQYF. The DNA for the CDR3 is TGTGCCAGCAGTACACGGACTAGCGGGACGTCCTACGAGCAGTACTTC.

This rearrangement joins TRBV28 to TRBJ2-7; TRBD1 might be the D (6 bases). This CDR3 has 13 amino acids. V lost 8 bases and J lost 0, with 11 bases in between. Germline V CDR1 and CDR2: MDHEN, SYDVKM. The CDR3 nucleotides read TGTGCCAGCCGGGACAAGAGCTCCTACGAGCAGTACTTC. This gives the protein CASRDKSSYEQYF.

The rearrangement uses TRBV27 and TRBJ2-3; no reliable D call. V lost 6 bases to trimming and J lost 0 bases, with 16 bases between them. This CDR3 region has 16 residues. In germline, CDR1 is MNHEY, CDR2 SMNVEV (reference sequence). CDR3 sequence (DNA): TGTGCCAGCAGCGCCATACCCTATGGGAGCACAGATACGCAGTATTTT. Translated, it gives CASSAIPYGSTDTQYF.

This clone appeared once. Other DNA sequences within the sample encode an identical CDR3. This chain joins TRBV6-5 and TRBJ1-5, with D uncertain. Trimming pared 6 bases from V and 2 bases from J, leaving 8 bases between. The germline V gene encodes CDR1 MNHEY and CDR2 SVGAGI. This CDR3 is 13 amino acids long. CDR3 in amino acids: CASREGGNQPQHF. In DNA form, the CDR3 reads TGTGCCAGCAGGGAGGGTGGCAATCAGCCCCAGCATTTT.

The chain is built from TRBV27 and TRBJ2-7, with no clear D. The length of the CDR3 is 16 residues. The germline V gene has CDR1 MNHEY and CDR2 SMNVEV (reference sequence). Deletions cut 5 bases from V and 3 bases from J, with 20 bases between. CDR3 region: CASSTTSLNPYYEQYF. CDR3 DNA sequence: TGTGCCAGCAGTACCACGTCCCTTAACCCCTACTACGAGCAGTACTTC.

This chain uses TRBV21-1 with TRBJ1-1; TRBD1 is the table's D call, not checked against the DNA. TRBV21-1 is labeled a pseudogene. The CDR3 covers 15 residues. In nucleotides, the CDR3 is TGTGCCAGCAGCAAAGCGGGACAGGGGTGGACTGAAGCTTTCTTT. This codes for CASSKAGQGWTEAFF.

The CDR3, as DNA: TGTGCCAGCAGCCCTTTAGCGGGAGGTGTCGGCGAGCAGTACTTC. Residues: CASSPLAGGVGEQYF. The chain is built from TRBV5-4 and TRBJ2-7; 10 bases are a match to TRBD2. CDR1 SGHNT and CDR2 YYREEE come from the germline V gene (reference sequence). The CDR3 runs 15 residues. Trimming removed 4 bases from V and 6 bases from J; junction bases left unmatched: 10.